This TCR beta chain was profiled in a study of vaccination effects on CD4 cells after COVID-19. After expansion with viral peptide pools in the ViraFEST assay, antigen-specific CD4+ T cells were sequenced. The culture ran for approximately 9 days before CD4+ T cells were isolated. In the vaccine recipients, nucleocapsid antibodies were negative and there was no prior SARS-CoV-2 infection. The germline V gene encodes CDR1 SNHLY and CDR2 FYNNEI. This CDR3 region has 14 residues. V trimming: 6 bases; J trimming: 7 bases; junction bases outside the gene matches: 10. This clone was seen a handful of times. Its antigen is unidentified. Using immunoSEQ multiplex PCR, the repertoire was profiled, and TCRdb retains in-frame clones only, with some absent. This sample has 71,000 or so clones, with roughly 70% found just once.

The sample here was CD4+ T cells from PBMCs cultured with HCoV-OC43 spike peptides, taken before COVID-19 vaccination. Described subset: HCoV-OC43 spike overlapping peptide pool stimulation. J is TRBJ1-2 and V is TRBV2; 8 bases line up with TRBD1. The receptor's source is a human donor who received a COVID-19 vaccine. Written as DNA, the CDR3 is TGTGCCAGCAGACCGGGACAGGTGTATCGTGGCTACACCTTC. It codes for CASRPGQVYRGYTF.